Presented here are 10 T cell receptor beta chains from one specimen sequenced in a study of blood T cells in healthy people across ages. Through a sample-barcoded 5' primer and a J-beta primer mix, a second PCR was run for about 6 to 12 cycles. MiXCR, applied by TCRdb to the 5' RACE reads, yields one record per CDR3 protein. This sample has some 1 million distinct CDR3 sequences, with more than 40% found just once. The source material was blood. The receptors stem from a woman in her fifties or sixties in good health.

The CDR3 reads CSGGAGQETQYF. CDR3 nucleotide sequence: TGCAGCGGGGGGGCAGGCCAAGAGACCCAGTACTTC. The chain employs TRBV29-1 and TRBJ2-5; D possibly uses TRBD1 or TRBD2 (6 bases each). V shed 7 bases and J shed 1 base, with 10 bases lying between them. The CDR3 sequence is 12 residues long. In germline, CDR1 is SQVTM, CDR2 ANQGSEA. Combining the CDR3 with reference TRBV29-1 and TRBJ2-5 gives the whole variable domain SAVISQKPSRDICQRGTSLTIQCQVDSQVTMMFWYRQQPGQSLTLIATANQGSEATYESGFVIDKFPISRPNLTFSTLTVSNMSPEDSSIYLCSGGAGQETQYFGPGTRLLVL.

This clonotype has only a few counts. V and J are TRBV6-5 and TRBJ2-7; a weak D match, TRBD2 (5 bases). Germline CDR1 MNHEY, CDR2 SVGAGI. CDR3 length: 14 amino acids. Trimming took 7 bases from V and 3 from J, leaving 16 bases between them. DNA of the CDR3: TGTGCCAGCAACGCCGACCGTGGAGGCTACGAGCAGTACTTC. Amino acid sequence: CASNADRGGYEQYF.

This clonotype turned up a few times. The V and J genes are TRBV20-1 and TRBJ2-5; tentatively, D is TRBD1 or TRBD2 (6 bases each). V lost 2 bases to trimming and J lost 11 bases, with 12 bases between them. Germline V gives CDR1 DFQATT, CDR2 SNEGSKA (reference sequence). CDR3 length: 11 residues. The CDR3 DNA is TGCAGTGCTAGATGGGGGGACAAGCAGTACTTC. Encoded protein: CSARWGDKQYF.

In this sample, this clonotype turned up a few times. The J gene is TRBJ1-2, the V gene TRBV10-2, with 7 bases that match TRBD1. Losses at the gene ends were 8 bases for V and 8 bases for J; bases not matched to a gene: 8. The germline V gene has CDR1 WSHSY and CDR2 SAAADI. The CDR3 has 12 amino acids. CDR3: CASDTGASGYTF. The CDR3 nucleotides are TGCGCCAGCGATACAGGGGCCTCGGGCTACACCTTC.

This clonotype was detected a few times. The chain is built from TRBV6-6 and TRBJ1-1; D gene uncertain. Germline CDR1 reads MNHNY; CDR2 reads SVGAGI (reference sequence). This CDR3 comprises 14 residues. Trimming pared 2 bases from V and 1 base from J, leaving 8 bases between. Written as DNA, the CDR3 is TGTGCCAGCAGTTACGGCGGTAGGAACACTGAAGCTTTCTTT. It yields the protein CASSYGGRNTEAFF.

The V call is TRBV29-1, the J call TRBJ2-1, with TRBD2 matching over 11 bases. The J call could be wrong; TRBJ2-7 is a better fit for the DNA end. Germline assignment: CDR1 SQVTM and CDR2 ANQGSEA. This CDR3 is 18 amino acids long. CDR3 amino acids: CSVPTLTSTSGRYNEQYF. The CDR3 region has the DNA TGCAGCGTTCCCACACTAACGTCTACTAGCGGGAGATACAATGAGCAGTACTTC.

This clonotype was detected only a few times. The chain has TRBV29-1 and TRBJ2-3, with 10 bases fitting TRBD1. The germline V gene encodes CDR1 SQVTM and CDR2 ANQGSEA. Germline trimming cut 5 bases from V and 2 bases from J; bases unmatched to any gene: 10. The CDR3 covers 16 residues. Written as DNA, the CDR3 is TGCAGCGTTCCCCTGCCCGGGACAGGGGTCACAGATACGCAGTATTTT. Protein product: CSVPLPGTGVTDTQYF.

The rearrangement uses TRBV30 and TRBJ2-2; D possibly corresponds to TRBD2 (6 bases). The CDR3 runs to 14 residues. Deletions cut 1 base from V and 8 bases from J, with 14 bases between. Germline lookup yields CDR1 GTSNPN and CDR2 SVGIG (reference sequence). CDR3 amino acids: CAWSELASGGELFF. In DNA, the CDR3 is TGTGCCTGGAGTGAACTAGCTTCGGGTGGGGAGCTGTTTTTT.

CDR3: CASSLVDEKLFF. CDR3 in DNA: TGTGCCAGCAGCTTAGTGGATGAAAAACTGTTTTTT. The chain is built from TRBV7-9 and TRBJ1-4; D is unclear. This CDR3 comprises 12 residues. The germline CDR1 and CDR2 sequences are SEHNR and FQNEAQ (reference sequence). Between the trimmed V and J ends, which lost 1 base and 6 bases, there was a span of 3 bases.

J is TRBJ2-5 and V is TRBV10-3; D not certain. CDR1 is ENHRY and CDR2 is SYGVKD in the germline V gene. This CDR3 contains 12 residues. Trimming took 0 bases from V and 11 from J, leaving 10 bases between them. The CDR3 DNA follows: TGTGCCATCAGTGAGTCGTTTCATGAGCAGTACTTC. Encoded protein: CAISESFHEQYF.